A single T cell receptor (beta chain) is shown here with its context. The sample originates from a study of control samples from healthy donors and cancer patients. Assay: immunoSEQ multiplex PCR; the TCRdb copy retains only in-frame clones and omits some. Among around 72,000 clones listed, over 65% were seen once. The CDR3 has 15 amino acids. V shed 4 bases and J shed 0 bases, with 12 bases lying between them. Germline CDR1 is MGHDK and CDR2 is SYGVNS. The sample was blood. The sequence was obtained from a man over 45 in good health. The chain couples TRBV25-1 to TRBJ1-1; D perhaps matches TRBD1 (5 bases). CDR3 sequence reads: CASSGGVGVNTEAFF. Written as DNA, the CDR3 is TGTGCCAGCAGTGGGGGGGTAGGGGTGAACACTGAAGCTTTCTTT.